What follows describes a single T cell receptor beta chain. The antigen is unknown. This CDR3 contains 13 residues. V lost 10 bases, J lost 5 bases, and 8 bases stayed unmatched. Germline CDR1 SGHNT, CDR2 YYREEE (reference sequence). Generated by immunoSEQ multiplex PCR, the TCRdb table keeps only in-frame clones and is missing some. The data contain 80,000 to 100,000 clones, 93% of them seen just once; the ten biggest clones take up 1.5% to 2.5%. This sample is drawn from a study of PD-1 blockade in classical Hodgkin lymphoma. General study findings and limits: Only CD4+ TCR diversity, not CD8+, had risen significantly by C4D1. Baseline diversity resembling that of newly diagnosed patients was seen in complete responders. Exclusion was the outcome for patients who began nivolumab under 1 year after ASCT.

Indicated time point: cycle 4 day 1 (C4D1), after more than 5 weeks of nivolumab. All trial patients relapsed after autologous stem cell transplantation. The V gene is TRBV5-4, the J gene TRBJ2-1; 8 positions match TRBD1. The sample here was peripheral blood mononuclear cells (PBMCs), taken before the fourth cycle of nivolumab. The origin of this receptor is a human donor with classical Hodgkin lymphoma. CDR3: CAGQGRGDNEQFF. CDR3 nucleotides: TGTGCCGGACAGGGACGTGGGGACAATGAGCAGTTCTTC.